This record concerns one TCR beta chain sequence. The sample is drawn from a study of blood T cell repertoires in COVID-19. Study in general: Acute-phase and convalescent COVID-19 samples originated in the United States, Italy and Spain. Sources were T cells, B-cell-depleted T cells, or PBMCs; the material itself was cDNA or gDNA.

Per the study methods: Amplification of reference gene primers was used by the study to estimate nucleated cell counts. Profiled with immunoSEQ multiplex PCR; TCRdb holds only in-frame clones, not every one. The V and J calls and clone size were taken over from that table, and D and trimming were inferred from the DNA. The sample records over 250,000 clones, around 82% being singletons. The sample consisted of peripheral blood. The clonotype comes from a woman aged 45-59 years who had recovered from COVID-19.

This CDR3 is CASSLGVNEKLFF. CDR3 DNA sequence: TGTGCCAGCAGTTTAGGAGTTAATGAAAAACTGTTTTTT. The chain recombines TRBV12-3 or TRBV12-4 with TRBJ1-4; D is uncertain. The CDR3 has 13 residues. Trimming left V 1 base short and J 4 bases short, with 4 bases between.